The 29 T cell receptor beta chains listed next were all sequenced from one sample in a study of T-cell memory formation after mild COVID-19. TCRdb recomputed calls from the 5' RACE reads with MiXCR, one row per CDR3 protein. In the table there are 450,000 or so distinct CDR3 sequences, nearly 25% of which are singletons. The sample comprised PBMCs or a T cell subset sorted from them (not recorded which). Receptor source: an adult woman who had mild COVID-19 (a few samples of this study predate the infection). Cell type and time point are not known.

This sequence joins TRBV7-3 and TRBJ1-1; the D is unclear. Trimming shortened V by 7 bases and J by 1 base, and 10 bases separated the two germline ends. The V gene's germline CDR1 is SGHTA and CDR2 FQGTGA. This CDR3 is built from 13 residues. CDR3 in amino acids: CASKQRENTEAFF. As DNA, the CDR3 is TGTGCCAGCAAGCAGAGGGAGAACACTGAAGCTTTCTTT.

Ten or more counts support this clonotype. This chain links TRBV6-1 with TRBJ2-7; 7 positions agree with TRBD2. The CDR3 totals 12 residues. The V and J ends lost 8 bases and 6 bases, in that order; junction bases with no gene match: 7. CDR1 is MNHNS and CDR2 is SASEGT in the germline V gene. DNA for the CDR3: TGTGCCAGCGGCCGGGACTACCTCGAGCAGTACTTC. Protein: CASGRDYLEQYF.

The V gene is TRBV5-1, the J gene TRBJ1-1; TRBD1 might be the D (6 bases). The V gene lost 8 bases and the J gene lost 1 base, with 21 bases spanning the gap. The CDR3 runs 16 residues. The germline V gene has CDR1 SGHRS and CDR2 YFSETQ. The CDR3 region is CASNVGQFTGNTEAFF. The CDR3 DNA follows: TGCGCCAGTAACGTCGGACAGTTCACGGGGAACACTGAAGCTTTCTTT. The entire variable domain, with the rest obtained from reference TRBV5-1 and TRBJ1-1, is as follows: KAGVTQTPRYLIKTRGQQVTLSCSPISGHRSVSWYQQTPGQGLQFLFEYFSETQRNKGNFPGRFSGRQFSNSRSEMNVSTLELGDSALYLCASNVGQFTGNTEAFFGQGTRLTVV.

There are a few counts of this clonotype. For the CDR3, the DNA is TGTGCCAGCAGCCAAGAAATTCAGGGGCTCTATGGCTACACCTTC. Protein product: CASSQEIQGLYGYTF. The chain couples TRBV4-2 to TRBJ1-2; D might be TRBD1 (6 bases). Germline CDR1 is LGHNA and CDR2 is YNFKEQ. There are 15 residues in the CDR3. Trimming pared 0 bases from V and 4 bases from J, leaving 12 bases between.

This clonotype was seen a few times. The gene calls are TRBV4-1 and TRBJ2-7; 7 bases are a match to TRBD2. J was trimmed by 2 bases and V by 4 bases; bases with no gene match: 5. Germline CDR1 reads MGHRA; CDR2 reads YSYEKL. The CDR3 has 14 amino acids. The DNA for the CDR3 is TGCGCCAGCAGCCCTCTAGCGGAAACCTACGAGCAGTACTTC. It is translated as CASSPLAETYEQYF.

V gene TRBV7-2 combines with J gene TRBJ1-1, with D unresolved. CDR1 and CDR2 (germline): SGHTA, FQGNSA. The CDR3 runs to 16 residues. With 4 bases removed from V and 0 bases from J, the gap between germline ends came to 15 bases. The CDR3 DNA reads as TGTGCCAGCAGCTCCCAGGCGGGCCTCATGAACACTGAAGCTTTCTTT. It encodes CASSSQAGLMNTEAFF.

The chain links TRBV12-3 or TRBV12-4 to TRBJ2-1, with 8 nucleotides matching TRBD2. V was clipped by 2 bases and J by 5 bases; unmatched bases: 5. The CDR3 runs 15 residues. The CDR3 nucleotides read TGTGCCAGCAGTTTAAACCTAGCGGGCAACAATGAGCAGTTCTTC. Translated, it gives CASSLNLAGNNEQFF.

V and J are TRBV5-1 and TRBJ1-2; TRBD1 is a possible D gene (5 bases). V lost 4 bases to trimming and J lost 4 bases, with 20 bases between them. This CDR3 comprises 16 residues. The V gene's germline CDR1 is SGHRS and CDR2 YFSETQ. The CDR3 DNA follows: TGCGCCAGCAGCACCGGGGACGGAGGCTTCGCCTATGGCTACACCTTC. Amino acids: CASSTGDGGFAYGYTF.

The rearrangement uses TRBV27 and TRBJ2-1; 9 nucleotides match TRBD1. CDR1 and CDR2 from the germline V gene are MNHEY and SMNVEV (reference sequence). The CDR3 is 18 residues long. Trimming cost V 4 bases and J 6 bases; bases outside gene matches: 16. In DNA form, the CDR3 reads TGTGCCAGCAGTTCCCTATCCGGGACAGGGTTCTTGGGCAATGAGCAGTTCTTC. It encodes CASSSLSGTGFLGNEQFF.

CDR3 coding DNA: TGTGCCACCGGGCCCCCGGTAACCGGGGAGCTGTTTTTT. It is translated as CATGPPVTGELFF. The chain has TRBV24-1 and TRBJ2-2, with D hard to call. Germline CDR1 and CDR2: KGHDR and SFDVKD. V gave up 9 bases and J gave up 5 bases, with 12 bases separating them. The CDR3 consists of 13 residues.

This clonotype is a singleton in its sample. The CDR3 region is CASSLGVLRYYNEQFF. The CDR3 coding sequence is TGTGCCAGCAGCTTAGGCGTCCTGAGATACTACAATGAGCAGTTCTTC. The chain carries TRBV7-8 and TRBJ2-1; D unclear. CDR1 is SGHVS, CDR2 FQNEAQ, per germline. The CDR3 contains 16 residues. Trimming removed 1 base at V and 3 bases at J, with 13 bases between. The full variable domain, completed using reference TRBV7-8 and TRBJ2-1, is GAGVSQSPRYKVAKRGQDVALRCDPISGHVSLFWYQQALGQGPEFLTYFQNEAQLDKSGLPSDRFFAERPEGSVSTLKIQRTQQEDSAVYLCASSLGVLRYYNEQFFGPGTRLTVL.

This CDR3 reads CASSWQGSGEQFF. As DNA, the CDR3 is TGTGCCAGCAGCTGGCAGGGGTCGGGTGAGCAGTTCTTC. The chain links TRBV7-9 to TRBJ2-1, with D possibly TRBD1 on 6 matching bases. V lost 4 bases and J 9 bases, leaving 13 bases between the germline ends. The CDR3 consists of 13 residues. Germline CDR1 and CDR2: SEHNR and FQNEAQ (reference sequence).

The chain couples TRBV5-6 to TRBJ2-1; D ambiguous. The CDR3 runs to 13 residues. Germline V gene lookup returns CDR1 SGHDT and CDR2 YYEEEE. Trimming cost V 4 bases and J 5 bases, with 10 bases left between them. CDR3: CASSPPRDNEQFF. Written as DNA, the CDR3 is TGTGCCAGCAGCCCTCCTAGGGACAATGAGCAGTTCTTC.

V and J are TRBV25-1 and TRBJ2-1; D gene uncertain. V was shortened by 2 bases and J by 1 base, with 6 bases between the two germline ends. The CDR3 is made up of 14 amino acids. CDR1 and CDR2 (germline): MGHDK, SYGVNS. CDR3 sequence: CASSEAYSYNEQFF. The CDR3 region has the DNA TGTGCCAGCAGTGAAGCTTATTCCTACAATGAGCAGTTCTTC.

This clonotype was observed a handful of times. Written as DNA, the CDR3 is TGTGCCAGCAGCCAGGACAGGATGAACACTGAAGCTTTCTTT. Amino acid sequence: CASSQDRMNTEAFF. This sequence joins TRBV3-1 and TRBJ1-1; 7 positions match TRBD1. The germline gives CDR1 LGHDT, CDR2 YNNKEL (reference sequence). The J segment lost 0 bases and the V segment lost 3 bases, leaving 1 base of the junction unmatched. This CDR3 is built from 14 residues.

This clonotype turned up a few times. V and J are TRBV12-3 or TRBV12-4 and TRBJ2-2; 10 bases match TRBD1. V lost 3 bases, J lost 7 bases, and 5 bases stayed unmatched. This CDR3 is 15 amino acids long. The CDR3 DNA follows: TGTGCCAGCAGTTTGATGACAGGGGGCCTCGGGGAGCTGTTTTTT. It yields the protein CASSLMTGGLGELFF.

This chain links TRBV27 with TRBJ2-1; 9 bases agree with TRBD2. Germline values: CDR1 MNHEY, CDR2 SMNVEV (reference sequence). J was trimmed by 0 bases and V by 5 bases; bases with no gene match: 8. This CDR3 is built from 17 residues. CDR3 protein: CASSILAGSASYNEQFF. The CDR3 bases are TGTGCCAGCAGTATTCTAGCGGGGAGCGCCTCCTACAATGAGCAGTTCTTC.

The chain carries TRBV5-5 and TRBJ1-2, with 11 bases fitting TRBD1. The V segment lost 6 bases and the J segment 3 bases; nucleotides outside the gene matches: 7. This CDR3 comprises 15 residues. From germline, CDR1 is SGHKS and CDR2 YYEKEE (reference sequence). This CDR3 reads CASTLGQGEDYGYTF. The DNA for the CDR3 is TGTGCCAGCACCCTGGGACAGGGGGAAGACTATGGCTACACCTTC.

The CDR3 protein is CSASPLLGVRKNTDYEQYF. CDR3 nucleotides: TGCAGTGCTAGCCCCCTTCTGGGAGTGAGAAAAAACACGGACTACGAGCAGTACTTC. This rearrangement joins TRBV20-1 to TRBJ2-7; tentatively, D is TRBD2 (5 bases). V lost 3 bases to trimming and J lost 3 bases, with 30 bases between them. This CDR3 region has 19 residues. Germline V gene sequence: CDR1 DFQATT, CDR2 SNEGSKA (reference sequence).

V is TRBV23-1 and J is TRBJ2-1; tentatively, D is TRBD2 (6 bases). TRBV23-1 is reported as an ORF; its role is uncertain. Deletions cut 0 bases from V and 0 bases from J, with 15 bases between. The CDR3 runs 18 residues. The CDR3 here is CASSQSSGAGYSYNEQFF. CDR3 nucleotide sequence: TGCGCCAGCAGTCAATCAAGTGGAGCGGGTTACTCCTACAATGAGCAGTTCTTC.

This clonotype was observed many times. The rearrangement links TRBV7-2 to TRBJ2-7; the match to TRBD2 covers 8 bases. V shed 5 bases and J 6 bases; nucleotides not matched to a gene: 12. Germline V gene sequence: CDR1 SGHTA, CDR2 FQGNSA. The CDR3 length is 15 residues. The CDR3 reads CASSTPGLEGSEQYF. CDR3 nucleotide sequence: TGTGCCAGCAGCACCCCGGGACTAGAGGGGAGCGAGCAGTACTTC.

The rearrangement links TRBV5-4 to TRBJ1-3; TRBD1 aligns across 7 bases. V trimming: 0 bases; J trimming: 7 bases; junction bases outside the gene matches: 4. This CDR3 is 14 amino acids long. Germline CDR1 SGHNT, CDR2 YYREEE (reference sequence). This CDR3 is CASSLVGGQNTIYF. The CDR3 nucleotides read TGTGCCAGCAGCTTGGTAGGGGGCCAGAACACCATATATTTT.

The V call is TRBV12-3 or TRBV12-4, the J call TRBJ2-1; D possibly corresponds to TRBD1 (6 bases). V was shortened by 5 bases and J by 8 bases, with 19 bases between the two germline ends. The CDR3 covers 15 residues. The CDR3 here is CASSQQGPGRDEQFF. The CDR3 nucleotides read TGTGCCAGCAGTCAACAGGGCCCCGGTCGGGATGAGCAGTTCTTC.

The rearrangement links TRBV3-1 to TRBJ2-7, with TRBD2 matching over 10 bases. The CDR3 sequence is 17 residues long. Losses at the gene ends were 3 bases for V and 2 bases for J; bases not matched to a gene: 10. Germline V gene lookup returns CDR1 LGHDT and CDR2 YNNKEL (reference sequence). CDR3 loop: CASSHPRTSGVTYEQYF. The CDR3 DNA reads TGTGCCAGCAGCCATCCCCGGACTAGCGGAGTTACCTACGAGCAGTACTTC.

This clonotype turned up a few times. V and J are TRBV12-3 or TRBV12-4 and TRBJ2-5; possible D gene TRBD1, 6 bases. The V end lost 6 bases, the J end lost 5 bases, and 22 bases lay between the germline ends. CDR3 length: 16 residues. The chain's CDR3 is CASSPPGTRVEETQYF. The DNA of the CDR3 is TGTGCCAGCAGCCCACCCGGGACACGCGTTGAGGAGACCCAGTACTTC.

The J gene is TRBJ2-5, the V gene TRBV9, with 7 positions matching TRBD1. The V and J ends lost 3 bases and 7 bases, in that order; junction bases with no gene match: 6. Germline assignment: CDR1 SGDLS and CDR2 YYNGEE. The CDR3 has 13 residues. The CDR3 coding sequence is TGTGCCAGCAGCGGACCACAGGGGAGGACCCAGTACTTC. It specifies CASSGPQGRTQYF.

J is TRBJ1-6 and V is TRBV5-5; 10 bases match TRBD1. V lost 2 bases, J lost 5 bases, and 1 base stayed unmatched. CDR3 length equals 15 residues. Germline V gene data show CDR1 as SGHKS and CDR2 as YYEKEE (reference sequence). CDR3 bases: TGTGCCAGCAGCTTCGGACAGGGGGATAATTCACCCCTCCACTTT. Its translation is CASSFGQGDNSPLHF.

This clonotype came up many times. The chain has TRBV19 and TRBJ2-5; D unclear. This CDR3 region has 11 residues. Germline assignment: CDR1 LNHDA and CDR2 SQIVND (reference sequence). V lost 9 bases and J lost 5, with 10 bases in between. CDR3 sequence (DNA): TGTGCCAGCAGCATCCGGGAGACCCAGTACTTC. This gives the protein CASSIRETQYF. Using reference TRBV19 and TRBJ2-5 for the parts outside the CDR3, the full variable domain is DGGITQSPKYLFRKEGQNVTLSCEQNLNHDAMYWYRQDPGQGLRLIYYSQIVNDFQKGDIAEGYSVSREKKESFPLTVTSAQKNPTAFYLCASSIRETQYFGPGTRLLVL.

The chain couples TRBV12-3 or TRBV12-4 to TRBJ2-2; no definite D call. The CDR3 covers 14 residues. V was cut by 5 bases and J by 5 bases, with 12 bases left in between. Here the CDR3 reads CASSLFMGTGELFF. The DNA of the CDR3 is TGTGCCAGCAGTCTGTTTATGGGGACCGGGGAGCTGTTTTTT.